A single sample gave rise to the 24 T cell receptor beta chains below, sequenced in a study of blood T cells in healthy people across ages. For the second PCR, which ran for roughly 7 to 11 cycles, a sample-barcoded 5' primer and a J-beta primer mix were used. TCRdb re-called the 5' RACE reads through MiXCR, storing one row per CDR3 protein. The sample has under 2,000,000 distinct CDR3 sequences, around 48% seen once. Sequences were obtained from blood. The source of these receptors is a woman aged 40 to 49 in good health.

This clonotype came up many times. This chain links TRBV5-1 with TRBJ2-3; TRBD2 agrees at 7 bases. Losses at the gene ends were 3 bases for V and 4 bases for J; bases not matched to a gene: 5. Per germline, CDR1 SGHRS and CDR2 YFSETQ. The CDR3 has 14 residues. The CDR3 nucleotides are TGCGCCAGCAGCTCCGGACTAGGTGCAGATACGCAGTATTTT. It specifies CASSSGLGADTQYF.

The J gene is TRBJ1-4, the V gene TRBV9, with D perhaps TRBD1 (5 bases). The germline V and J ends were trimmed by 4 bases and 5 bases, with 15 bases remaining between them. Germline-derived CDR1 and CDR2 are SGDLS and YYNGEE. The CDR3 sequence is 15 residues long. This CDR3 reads CASSPQTAMNEKLFF. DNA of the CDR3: TGTGCCAGCAGCCCCCAGACAGCCATGAATGAAAAACTGTTTTTT.

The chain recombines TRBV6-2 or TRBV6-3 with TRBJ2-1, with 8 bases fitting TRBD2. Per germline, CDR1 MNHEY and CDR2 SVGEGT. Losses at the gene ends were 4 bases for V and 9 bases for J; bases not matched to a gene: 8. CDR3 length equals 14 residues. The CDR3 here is CASSLQGLEGEQFF. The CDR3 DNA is TGTGCCAGCAGTTTGCAGGGACTAGAGGGTGAGCAGTTCTTC.

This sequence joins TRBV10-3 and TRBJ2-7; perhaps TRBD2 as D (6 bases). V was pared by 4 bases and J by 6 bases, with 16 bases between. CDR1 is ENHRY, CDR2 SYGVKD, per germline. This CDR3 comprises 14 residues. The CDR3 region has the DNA TGTGCCATCAGTGCCGGGGGAGCCTTCGGCGAGCAGTACTTC. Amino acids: CAISAGGAFGEQYF.

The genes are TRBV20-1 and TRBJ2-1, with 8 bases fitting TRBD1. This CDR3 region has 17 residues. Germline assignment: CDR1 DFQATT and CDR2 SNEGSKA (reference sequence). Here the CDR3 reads CSAHPRQGRFSYNEQFF. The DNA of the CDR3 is TGCAGCGCCCATCCCCGACAGGGGCGATTCTCCTACAATGAGCAGTTCTTC.

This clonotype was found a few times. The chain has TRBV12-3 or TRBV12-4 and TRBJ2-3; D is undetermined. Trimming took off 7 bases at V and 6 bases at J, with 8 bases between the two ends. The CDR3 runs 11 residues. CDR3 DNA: TGTGCCAGCACCCTAGGGGATACGCAGTATTTT. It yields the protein CASTLGDTQYF.

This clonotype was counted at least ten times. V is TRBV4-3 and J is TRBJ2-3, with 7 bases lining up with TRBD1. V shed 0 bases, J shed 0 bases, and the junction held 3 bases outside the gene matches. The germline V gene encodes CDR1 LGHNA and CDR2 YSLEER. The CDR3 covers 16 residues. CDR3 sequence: CASSQDRDRSTDTQYF. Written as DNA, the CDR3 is TGCGCCAGCAGCCAAGATCGGGACAGAAGCACAGATACGCAGTATTTT.

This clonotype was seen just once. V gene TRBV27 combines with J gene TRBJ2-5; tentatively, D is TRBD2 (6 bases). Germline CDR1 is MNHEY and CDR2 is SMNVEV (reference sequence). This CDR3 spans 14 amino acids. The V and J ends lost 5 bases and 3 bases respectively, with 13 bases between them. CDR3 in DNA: TGTGCCAGCAGTGTAGCGGCAGTAGAAGAGACCCAGTACTTC. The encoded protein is CASSVAAVEETQYF.

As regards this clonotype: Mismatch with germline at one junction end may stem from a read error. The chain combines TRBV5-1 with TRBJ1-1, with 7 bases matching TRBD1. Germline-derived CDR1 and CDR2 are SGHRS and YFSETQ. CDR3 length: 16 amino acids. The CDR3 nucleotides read TGCGCCAGCAGACCTATAACCGGACAGGTTAACACTAAAGCTTTCTTT. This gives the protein CASRPITGQVNTKAFF.

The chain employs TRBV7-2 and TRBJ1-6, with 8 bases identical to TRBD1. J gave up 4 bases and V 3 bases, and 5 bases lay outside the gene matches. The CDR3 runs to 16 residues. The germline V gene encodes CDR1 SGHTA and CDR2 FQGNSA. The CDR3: CASSFRQGRYNSPLHF. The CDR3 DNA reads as TGTGCCAGCAGCTTCAGACAGGGGCGGTATAATTCACCCCTCCACTTT. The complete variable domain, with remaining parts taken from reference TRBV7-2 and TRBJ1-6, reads GAGVSQSPSNKVTEKGKDVELRCDPISGHTALYWYRQSLGQGLEFLIYFQGNSAPDKSGLPSDRFSAERTGGSVSTLTIQRTQQEDSAVYLCASSFRQGRYNSPLHFGNGTRLTVT.

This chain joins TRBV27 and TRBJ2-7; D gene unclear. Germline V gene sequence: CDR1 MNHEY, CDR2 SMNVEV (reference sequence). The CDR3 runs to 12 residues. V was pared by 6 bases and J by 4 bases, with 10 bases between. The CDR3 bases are TGTGCCAGCAGACACAGCGTATACGAGCAGTACTTC. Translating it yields CASRHSVYEQYF.

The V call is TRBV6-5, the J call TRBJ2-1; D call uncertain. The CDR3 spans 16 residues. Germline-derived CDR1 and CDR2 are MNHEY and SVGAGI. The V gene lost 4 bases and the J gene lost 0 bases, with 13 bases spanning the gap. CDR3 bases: TGTGCCAGCAGTTCTGACGAGGCAGTCTCCTACAATGAGCAGTTCTTC. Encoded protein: CASSSDEAVSYNEQFF.

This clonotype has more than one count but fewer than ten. The CDR3 reads CASSFQQVTDTQYF. Here the CDR3 DNA reads TGTGCCAGCAGTTTCCAACAGGTCACGGATACGCAGTATTTT. J is TRBJ2-3 and V is TRBV6-6; maybe TRBD1 (5 bases). The CDR3 consists of 14 residues. V was trimmed by 4 bases and J by 6 bases, leaving 14 bases between them. From germline, CDR1 is MNHNY and CDR2 SVGAGI (reference sequence).

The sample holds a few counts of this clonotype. CDR3 coding DNA: TGTGCCAGCAGTGGCGGGGACAGGGGGAAAAACGAGCAGTACTTC. This translates into CASSGGDRGKNEQYF. The rearrangement links TRBV12-3 or TRBV12-4 to TRBJ2-7, with 11 bases fitting TRBD1. The CDR3 runs to 15 residues. V dropped 5 bases and J dropped 5; count of bases not matched to a gene: 8.

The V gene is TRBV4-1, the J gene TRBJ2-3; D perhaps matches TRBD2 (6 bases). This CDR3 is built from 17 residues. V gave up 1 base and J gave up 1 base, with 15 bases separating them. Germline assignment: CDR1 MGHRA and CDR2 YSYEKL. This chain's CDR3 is CASSQGRLVAGTDTQYF. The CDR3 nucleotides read TGCGCCAGCAGCCAAGGGAGACTCGTAGCGGGCACAGATACGCAGTATTTT.

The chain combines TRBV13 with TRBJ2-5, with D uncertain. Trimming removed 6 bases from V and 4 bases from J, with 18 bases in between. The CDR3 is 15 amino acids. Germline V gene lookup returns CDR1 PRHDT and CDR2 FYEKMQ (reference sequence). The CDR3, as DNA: TGTGCCAGCAGGGTATGGGGATCCCCTGGAGAGACCCAGTACTTC. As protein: CASRVWGSPGETQYF. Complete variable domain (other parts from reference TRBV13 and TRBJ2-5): AAGVIQSPRHLIKEKRETATLKCYPIPRHDTVYWYQQGPGQDPQFLISFYEKMQSDKGSIPDRFSAQQFSDYHSELNMSSLELGDSALYFCASRVWGSPGETQYFGPGTRLLVL.

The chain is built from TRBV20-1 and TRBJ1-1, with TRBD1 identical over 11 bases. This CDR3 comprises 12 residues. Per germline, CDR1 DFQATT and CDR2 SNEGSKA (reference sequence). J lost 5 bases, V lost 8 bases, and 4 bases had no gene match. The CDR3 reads CSPGTGGTEAFF. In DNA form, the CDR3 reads TGCAGTCCCGGGACAGGGGGGACTGAAGCTTTCTTT.

This chain's CDR3 is CASSTEYRVATEAFF. CDR3 in DNA: TGTGCCAGCAGTACAGAGTACAGGGTCGCCACTGAAGCTTTCTTT. V is TRBV6-5 and J is TRBJ1-1; D is possibly TRBD1 (6 bases). The CDR3 sequence is 15 residues long. The ends were cut back, 5 bases at V and 4 bases at J, with 17 bases in the middle. CDR1 and CDR2 from the germline V gene are MNHEY and SVGAGI.

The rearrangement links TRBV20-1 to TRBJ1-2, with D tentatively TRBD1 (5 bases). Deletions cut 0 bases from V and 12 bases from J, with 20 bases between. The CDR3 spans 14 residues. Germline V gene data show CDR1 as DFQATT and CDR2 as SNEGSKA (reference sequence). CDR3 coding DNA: TGCAGTGCTAGAGACCTAGGGGTGGTGGTCGGCAACACCTTC. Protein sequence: CSARDLGVVVGNTF.

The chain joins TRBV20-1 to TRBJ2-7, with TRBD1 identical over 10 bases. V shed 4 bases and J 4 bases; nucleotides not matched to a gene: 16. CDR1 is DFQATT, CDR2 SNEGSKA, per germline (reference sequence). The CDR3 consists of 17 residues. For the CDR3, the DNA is TGCAGTGCTATGTTAATCGACCGGGACAGGGGTCAATACGAGCAGTACTTC. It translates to CSAMLIDRDRGQYEQYF.

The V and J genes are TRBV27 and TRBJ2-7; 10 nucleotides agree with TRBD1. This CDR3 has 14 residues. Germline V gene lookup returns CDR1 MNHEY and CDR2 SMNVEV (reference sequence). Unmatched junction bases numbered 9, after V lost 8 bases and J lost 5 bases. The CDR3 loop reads CASSSTGGYDEQYF. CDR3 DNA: TGTGCCAGCTCCTCGACAGGGGGCTACGACGAGCAGTACTTC.

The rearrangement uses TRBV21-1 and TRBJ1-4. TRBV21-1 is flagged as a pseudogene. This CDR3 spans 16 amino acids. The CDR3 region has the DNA TGTGCCAGCAGCAAGGGAGGAAGGGAGAACGGTGAAAAACTGTTTTTT. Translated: CASSKGGRENGEKLFF.

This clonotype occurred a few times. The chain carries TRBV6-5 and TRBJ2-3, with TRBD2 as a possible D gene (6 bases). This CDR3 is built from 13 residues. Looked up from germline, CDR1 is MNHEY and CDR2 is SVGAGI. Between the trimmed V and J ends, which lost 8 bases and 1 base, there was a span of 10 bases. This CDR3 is CASQPGGTDTQYF. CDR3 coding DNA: TGTGCCAGCCAACCGGGGGGCACAGATACGCAGTATTTT.

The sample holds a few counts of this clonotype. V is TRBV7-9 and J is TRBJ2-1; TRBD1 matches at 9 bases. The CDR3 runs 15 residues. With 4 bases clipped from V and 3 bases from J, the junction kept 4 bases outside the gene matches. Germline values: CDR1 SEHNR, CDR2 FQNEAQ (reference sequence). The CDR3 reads CASSWDRAVYNEQFF. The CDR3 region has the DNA TGTGCCAGCAGCTGGGACAGGGCGGTCTACAATGAGCAGTTCTTC. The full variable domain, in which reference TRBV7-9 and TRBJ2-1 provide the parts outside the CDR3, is DTGVSQNPRHKITKRGQNVTFRCDPISEHNRLYWYRQTLGQGPEFLTYFQNEAQLEKSRLLSDRFSAERPKGSFSTLEIQRTEQGDSAMYLCASSWDRAVYNEQFFGPGTRLTVL.